This T cell receptor delta chain was identified in a study of gamma-delta T cells after stem cell transplantation. TCRdb fed the RT-PCR reads into CATT to redo clone calling. The table shows around 5,700 delta-chain clones, with around 9.6% occurring only once. The V gene's germline CDR1 is GEAIGNYY and CDR2 EKD. The CDR3 runs 18 residues. In the case of this clone: The protein given by TCRdb reflects a much larger clone and differs at residue 16 from this DNA's translation, likely from a read error; the protein shown is the DNA's translation.

Material for sequencing was gamma-delta T cells. The chain carries TRDV2 and TRDJ3; TRDD2 or TRDD3 may be the D gene (5 bases each). This sequence was found in a human donor. It is not recorded whose cells these are; they may come from a transplant donor. CDR3 sequence reads: CACDTASPSSWDTRQVFF. CDR3 nucleotides: TGTGCCTGTGACACCGCGTCTCCTAGCTCCTGGGACACCCGACAGGTGTTTTTC.